The rows below give T cell receptor beta chains drawn from one sample of a study of blood T cell repertoires in COVID-19. Sequencing was performed with immunoSEQ multiplex PCR; in TCRdb, only in-frame clones are kept and a portion is missing. The sample records hundreds of thousands of clones, about 90% being singletons. Specimen: peripheral blood. The receptors were sampled from a man in his fifties or sixties who had recovered from COVID-19. Each CDR3 is given with its conserved first and last residue. The D gene is left open where the match is weak. Clone size, where shown, is once, few, many, or a class for clones that have expanded.

V	J	size	D	CDR3	DNA
TRBV10-3	TRBJ1-5	.	.	CATKRETWAGQPQHF	TGTGCCACCAAGAGGGAAACCTGGGCTGGTCAGCCCCAGCATTTT
TRBV11-2	TRBJ2-2	once	.	CASSLQIPGTGELFF	TGTGCCAGCAGCTTACAGATTCCGGGAACCGGGGAGCTGTTTTTT
TRBV27	TRBJ2-7	.	.	CASRHLTGKGVHEQYF	TGTGCCAGCAGGCACCTCACAGGGAAAGGGGTTCACGAGCAGTACTTC
TRBV6-5	TRBJ1-5	.	.	CASRVQRGGQPQHF	TGTGCCAGCAGGGTTCAAAGGGGTGGACAGCCCCAGCATTTT
TRBV27	TRBJ1-2	.	.	CASSLMAGGVWGYTF	TGTGCCAGCAGTTTAATGGCGGGGGGCGTGTGGGGCTACACCTTC
TRBV5-1	TRBJ2-3	.	TRBD2	CASSPPSGGARDTQYF	TGCGCCAGCAGCCCCCCTAGCGGGGGGGCACGAGATACGCAGTATTTT
TRBV6-5	TRBJ1-3	.	.	CASSYSVPGRDTIYF	TGTGCCAGCAGTTACTCGGTACCAGGGAGGGACACCATATATTTT
TRBV5-4	TRBJ2-1	.	.	CASSSPRGSDEQFF	TGTGCCAGCAGCTCGCCAAGAGGGTCCGATGAGCAGTTCTTC
TRBV5-6	TRBJ1-5	.	.	CASSLAPNQPQHF	TGTGCCAGCAGCTTGGCCCCGAATCAGCCCCAGCATTTT
TRBV5-1	TRBJ2-1	.	TRBD1	CASSQTGTGHNEQFF	TGCGCCAGCAGCCAGACCGGGACAGGGCACAATGAGCAGTTCTTC
TRBV12-3/TRBV12-4	TRBJ1-2	few	.	CASSITVAYGYTF	TGTGCCAGCAGCATTACAGTCGCCTATGGCTACACCTTC
TRBV4-2	TRBJ1-4	.	.	CASSQAFGGSNEKLFF	TGTGCCAGCAGCCAAGCATTTGGGGGCTCGAATGAAAAACTGTTTTTT
TRBV30	TRBJ1-1	.	.	CAWNRNTVKGGTEAFF	TGTGCCTGGAATCGTAACACCGTAAAGGGAGGCACTGAAGCTTTCTTT
TRBV19	TRBJ2-7	.	TRBD1	CASANTGATYEQYF	TGTGCCAGTGCAAACACAGGGGCCACCTACGAGCAGTACTTC
TRBV5-5	TRBJ1-2	.	TRBD1	CASSLYPSVQGARGYTF	TGTGCCAGCAGCTTGTATCCATCCGTACAGGGGGCGCGAGGCTACACCTTC
TRBV19	TRBJ2-7	.	TRBD1	CASSVPGQGYYEQYF	TGTGCCAGTAGTGTCCCGGGACAGGGATACTACGAGCAGTACTTC
TRBV3-1/TRBV3-2	TRBJ2-3	once	.	CASGRGGSTDTQYF	TGTGCCAGCGGGAGGGGGGGTAGCACAGATACGCAGTATTTT
TRBV7-6	TRBJ2-7	.	TRBD1	CASSLRTGGADVQYF	TGTGCCAGCAGCCTTCGGACAGGGGGCGCGGATGTGCAGTACTTC
TRBV24-1	TRBJ2-3	.	TRBD2	CATNSGGPDTQYF	TGTGCCACCAATAGCGGGGGGCCAGATACGCAGTATTTT
TRBV30	TRBJ1-3	.	.	CAWSVQGRISSGNTIYF	TGTGCCTGGAGTGTACAAGGGAGGATAAGCTCTGGAAACACCATATATTTT
TRBV9	TRBJ2-7	.	.	CASSVGISYEQYF	TGTGCCAGCAGCGTAGGCATCAGCTACGAGCAGTACTTC
TRBV24-1	TRBJ2-1	.	TRBD2	CATSDLGLAGNEQFF	TGTGCCACCAGTGACCTGGGACTAGCGGGCAATGAGCAGTTCTTC
TRBV2	TRBJ2-1	.	.	CASSPTSWGNPEQFF	TGTGCCAGCAGTCCAACTAGCTGGGGTAACCCTGAGCAGTTCTTC
TRBV3-1/TRBV3-2	TRBJ2-1	.	TRBD2	CASSLISGGLYNEQFF	TGTGCCAGCAGCCTCATTAGCGGGGGGCTCTACAATGAGCAGTTCTTC
TRBV19	TRBJ1-6	.	.	CASSTPPTAANSPLHF	TGTGCCAGTAGTACGCCTCCGACAGCCGCTAATTCACCCCTCCACTTT
TRBV12-3/TRBV12-4	TRBJ2-1	.	.	CASSRTHYNEQFF	TGTGCCAGCAGCCGGACACACTACAATGAGCAGTTCTTC
TRBV5-1	TRBJ1-2	.	.	CASSLTGSPYGYTF	TGCGCCAGCAGCTTGACAGGGTCTCCGTATGGCTACACCTTC
TRBV7-2	TRBJ2-3	once	TRBD2	CASSAGLVTDTQYF	TGTGCCAGCAGCGCCGGACTAGTCACAGATACGCAGTATTTT
TRBV9	TRBJ2-1	.	.	CASSPGGGGNNEQFF	TGTGCCAGCAGTCCAGGAGGTGGGGGGAACAATGAGCAGTTCTTC
TRBV9	TRBJ2-5	.	TRBD2	CASSVGLADLTYQETQYF	TGTGCCAGCAGCGTAGGACTAGCGGATTTAACGTACCAAGAGACCCAGTACTTC
TRBV3-1/TRBV3-2	TRBJ1-5	once	.	CASSQQGTYGQPQHF	TGTGCCAGCAGCCAACAGGGGACGTATGGTCAGCCCCAGCATTTT
TRBV6-5	TRBJ2-1	.	TRBD2	CASTLLAFRYNEQFF	TGTGCCAGCACCTTACTAGCGTTCAGGTACAATGAGCAGTTCTTC
TRBV4-1	TRBJ2-7	.	.	CASSQEPGRPSYEQYF	TGCGCCAGCAGCCAAGAACCAGGGCGACCCTCCTACGAGCAGTACTTC
TRBV3-1/TRBV3-2	TRBJ2-7	.	TRBD2	CASSYSGLAGTYEQYF	TGTGCCAGCAGCTACTCGGGACTAGCGGGGACCTACGAGCAGTACTTC
TRBV24-1	TRBJ2-1	.	.	CATSGQFNEQFF	TGTGCCACCAGTGGACAGTTCAATGAGCAGTTCTTC
TRBV6-5	TRBJ2-5	.	.	CASSYSDLGGETQYF	TGTGCCAGCAGTTACTCGGATCTAGGTGGGGAGACCCAGTACTTC
TRBV9	TRBJ2-2	few	TRBD1	CASSGTGGTGELFF	TGTGCCAGCAGCGGGACAGGGGGTACCGGGGAGCTGTTTTTT
TRBV7-9	TRBJ1-2	.	.	CASSLVGQGYGYTF	TGTGCCAGCAGCTTAGTAGGCCAGGGCTATGGCTACACCTTC
TRBV29-1	TRBJ1-1	.	TRBD1	CSVVAGGMNTEAFF	TGCAGCGTTGTGGCAGGGGGCATGAACACTGAAGCTTTCTTT
TRBV2	TRBJ1-1	.	.	CASSVSRGGNTEAFF	TGTGCCAGCAGTGTCTCAAGGGGCGGAAACACTGAAGCTTTCTTT
TRBV5-1	TRBJ1-2	.	TRBD1	CASSLAGTGGLSGYTF	TGCGCCAGCAGCTTGGCCGGGACAGGGGGTCTCAGTGGCTACACCTTC
TRBV5-4	TRBJ2-3	.	TRBD1	CASSPRGPTDTQYF	TGTGCCAGCAGCCCCAGGGGGCCGACAGATACGCAGTATTTT
TRBV5-8	TRBJ2-3	.	.	CASSSDRHEWDTQYF	TGTGCCAGCAGCTCGGACAGACATGAGTGGGATACGCAGTATTTT
TRBV7-2	TRBJ2-5	.	.	CASRTDRTQETQYF	TGTGCCAGCAGAACAGACAGGACCCAAGAGACCCAGTACTTC
TRBV6-1	TRBJ2-3	.	.	CASSSSPAREAQYF	TGTGCCAGCAGCTCCTCCCCGGCCCGGGAAGCGCAGTATTTT
TRBV14	TRBJ1-2	.	.	CASSPDNFYGYTF	TGTGCCAGCAGCCCCGACAATTTCTATGGCTACACCTTC
TRBV7-2	TRBJ2-4	.	TRBD2	CASSLESRGGNIQYF	TGTGCCAGCAGCTTAGAGTCGCGGGGGGGAAACATTCAGTACTTC
TRBV5-5	TRBJ2-3	.	.	CASSLTVFGDTQYF	TGTGCCAGCAGCTTGACAGTATTTGGAGATACGCAGTATTTT
TRBV5-1	TRBJ1-3	.	.	CASSFVGQGINSGNTIYF	TGCGCCAGCAGCTTTGTAGGGCAGGGGATCAACTCTGGAAACACCATATATTTT
TRBV6-4	TRBJ2-2	many	.	CASSWQGSSGELFF	TGTGCCAGCTCTTGGCAGGGGTCATCCGGGGAGCTGTTTTTT
TRBV6-1	TRBJ1-2	.	.	CASSEGLYYGYTF	TGTGCCAGCAGTGAAGGACTGTACTATGGCTACACCTTC